Presented here are 26 T cell receptor beta chains from one specimen sequenced in a study of blood T cells in healthy people across ages. Combining a sample-barcoded 5' primer with a J-beta primer mix, a second PCR ran for roughly 7 to 11 cycles. TCRdb called the 5' RACE reads again in MiXCR, with one record for every CDR3 protein. The sample shows roughly 1,800,000 distinct CDR3 sequences, less than 50% of them seen only once. Sequenced material: blood. The receptor set was obtained from a woman aged 40 to 50 in good health.

The CDR3 loop is CASSTEHRSHEQYF. For the CDR3, the DNA is TGTGCCAGCAGCACCGAACACAGGTCCCACGAGCAGTACTTC. J is TRBJ2-7 and V is TRBV21-1. TRBV21-1 is classified as a pseudogene. The length of the CDR3 is 14 residues.

This chain joins TRBV12-3 or TRBV12-4 and TRBJ1-5; the D gene is possibly TRBD1 (6 bases). With 4 bases removed from V and 5 bases from J, the gap between germline ends came to 9 bases. The CDR3 runs 13 residues. The CDR3, as DNA: TGTGCCAGCAGTTACTGGGGGCATCAGCCCCAGCATTTT. It translates to CASSYWGHQPQHF.

This clonotype has just a few counts. The rearrangement uses TRBV27 and TRBJ2-1; 12 nucleotides match TRBD2. The CDR3 has 16 amino acids. J was trimmed by 7 bases and V by 4 bases; bases with no gene match: 8. The germline V gene has CDR1 MNHEY and CDR2 SMNVEV (reference sequence). The CDR3 DNA is TGTGCCAGCAGTTCCCCTAGCGGGGGGGCGTGGAATGAGCAGTTCTTC. Translating gives CASSSPSGGAWNEQFF.

The chain carries TRBV28 and TRBJ2-7, with D perhaps TRBD1 (6 bases). Germline CDR1 MDHEN, CDR2 SYDVKM. CDR3 size: 15 residues. V lost 1 base and J lost 1, with 11 bases in between. Here the CDR3 DNA reads TGTGCCAGCAGTTTATATGGGGGCAAGTCCTACGAGCAGTACTTC. Its translation is CASSLYGGKSYEQYF.

This clonotype has more than one count but fewer than ten. This chain links TRBV27 with TRBJ2-3; 9 bases are shared with TRBD2. The CDR3 length is 15 residues. V lost 3 bases, J lost 2 bases, and 3 bases stayed unmatched. Germline loops: CDR1 MNHEY, CDR2 SMNVEV (reference sequence). CDR3 in amino acids: CASSFQRGATDTQYF. CDR3 nucleotides: TGTGCCAGCAGTTTCCAGCGGGGGGCCACAGATACGCAGTATTTT.

This chain connects TRBV7-2 to TRBJ2-5; D unclear. Germline CDR1 is SGHTA and CDR2 is FQGNSA. This CDR3 comprises 16 residues. V lost 3 bases and J lost 5, with 19 bases in between. As DNA, the CDR3 is TGTGCCAGCAGCTTGGACCGGGTCACAACGCGGGAGACCCAGTACTTC. The encoded protein is CASSLDRVTTRETQYF.

Comments on this clonotype: At one end, the junction sequence differs from germline, possibly due to a read error. The V and J genes are TRBV7-2 and TRBJ2-5; unclear D gene. The germline V gene has CDR1 SGHTA and CDR2 FQGNSA. CDR3 length: 13 amino acids. CDR3 in amino acids: CVSSDEARGAQYF. DNA for the CDR3: TGTGTCAGCAGCGATGAGGCCCGTGGGGCCCAGTACTTC.

Points on this clonotype: The junction does not match germline at one end; this may be a read error. The V and J genes are TRBV5-1 and TRBJ2-7; D unresolved. The CDR3 sequence is 13 residues long. Germline loops: CDR1 SGHRS, CDR2 YFSETQ. This chain's CDR3 is CAGSLASDYEQYF. CDR3 DNA sequence: TGCGCCGGCAGCTTGGCATCGGATTACGAGCAGTACTTC.

The sample holds many counts of this clonotype. The rearrangement uses TRBV9 and TRBJ2-5; the match to TRBD2 covers 9 bases. CDR3 size: 17 residues. CDR1 SGDLS and CDR2 YYNGEE come from the germline V gene. With 0 bases clipped from V and 3 bases from J, the junction kept 9 bases outside the gene matches. CDR3 region: CASSVGSRPSGEETQYF. In DNA, the CDR3 is TGTGCCAGCAGCGTAGGGTCTCGTCCTAGCGGGGAAGAGACCCAGTACTTC.

The chain carries TRBV7-8 and TRBJ2-1, with 15 bases aligning to TRBD2. This CDR3 spans 16 amino acids. V shed 6 bases, J shed 9 bases, and the junction held 9 bases outside the gene matches. CDR1 is SGHVS, CDR2 FQNEAQ, per germline. CDR3 nucleotide sequence: TGTGCCAGCAGGCCAAGGACTAGCGGGGGGGCGCGTGAGCAGTTCTTC. Its protein product is CASRPRTSGGAREQFF. The full variable domain, completed using reference TRBV7-8 and TRBJ2-1, is GAGVSQSPRYKVAKRGQDVALRCDPISGHVSLFWYQQALGQGPEFLTYFQNEAQLDKSGLPSDRFFAERPEGSVSTLKIQRTQQEDSAVYLCASRPRTSGGAREQFFGPGTRLTVL.

CDR3: CASSRGLTGRINEQFF. DNA for the CDR3: TGTGCCAGCAGCAGAGGTTTGACAGGCAGAATCAATGAGCAGTTCTTC. The chain is built from TRBV5-8 and TRBJ2-1; D is possibly TRBD1 (6 bases). The V gene's germline CDR1 is SGHTS and CDR2 YDEGEE. Trimming pared 4 bases from V and 6 bases from J, leaving 20 bases between. CDR3 size: 16 residues.

The J gene is TRBJ2-5, the V gene TRBV3-1; 12 bases fit TRBD2. Germline V gene lookup returns CDR1 LGHDT and CDR2 YNNKEL (reference sequence). This CDR3 is 15 amino acids long. The J segment lost 11 bases and the V segment lost 2 bases, leaving 9 bases of the junction unmatched. Here the CDR3 DNA reads TGTGCCAGCAGCCAAAGCCTAGCGGGGGGGGTTGAGCAGTACTTC. As protein: CASSQSLAGGVEQYF.

The J gene is TRBJ2-1, the V gene TRBV2; unclear D gene. Germline V gene sequence: CDR1 SNHLY, CDR2 FYNNEI. V gave up 7 bases and J gave up 0 bases, with 7 bases separating them. The CDR3 has 13 residues. DNA for the CDR3: TGTGCCAGCAAAACAGCCTCCTACAATGAGCAGTTCTTC. It yields the protein CASKTASYNEQFF.

V and J are TRBV6-2 or TRBV6-3 and TRBJ2-3, with D possibly being TRBD1 (6 bases). Germline V CDR1 and CDR2: MNHEY, SVGEGT. V lost 6 bases and J 0 bases, leaving 19 bases between the germline ends. The CDR3 is 17 residues long. The CDR3, as DNA: TGTGCCAGCAGACATGGACAGTCCAAATCTAGCACAGATACGCAGTATTTT. It codes for CASRHGQSKSSTDTQYF.

This clonotype came up once. The chain joins TRBV6-1 to TRBJ2-3; 9 nucleotides align to TRBD2. V lost 6 bases to trimming and J lost 5 bases; unmatched junction nucleotides: 6. There are 14 residues in the CDR3. Germline loops: CDR1 MNHNS, CDR2 SASEGT. The CDR3 DNA reads TGTGCCAGCAGGTCTAGCGGGGCGGGAGATACGCAGTATTTT. It is translated as CASRSSGAGDTQYF.

This clonotype was recorded a few times. V usage is TRBV7-9 and J usage is TRBJ2-5, with 7 bases fitting TRBD1. Germline CDR1 SEHNR, CDR2 FQNEAQ (reference sequence). J lost 1 base, V lost 6 bases, and 5 bases had no gene match. The CDR3 sequence is 14 residues long. CDR3 sequence: CASRKRDSQETQYF. The CDR3, as DNA: TGTGCCAGCAGGAAAAGGGACAGCCAAGAGACCCAGTACTTC.

V and J are TRBV18 and TRBJ2-7; D possibly corresponds to TRBD1 (5 bases). Germline lookup yields CDR1 KGHSH and CDR2 LQKENI. Trimming removed 5 bases at V and 7 bases at J, with 18 bases between. The CDR3 sequence is 14 residues long. CDR3 residues: CASSTGGRSGEQYF. The CDR3 DNA reads as TGTGCCAGCTCAACCGGCGGCAGATCAGGGGAGCAGTACTTC.

This chain connects TRBV5-1 to TRBJ1-6; 10 nucleotides match TRBD1. Germline CDR1 reads SGHRS; CDR2 reads YFSETQ. The trim removed 4 bases at V and 6 bases at J, leaving 7 bases unmatched. The CDR3 is 16 amino acids. As DNA, the CDR3 is TGCGCCAGCAGCGGAGCGACAGGGGGCTCTAATTCACCCCTCCACTTT. Translation gives CASSGATGGSNSPLHF.

The V call is TRBV4-3, the J call TRBJ2-3, with 7 bases identical to TRBD2. The V segment lost 0 bases and the J segment 2 bases; nucleotides outside the gene matches: 5. The CDR3 sequence is 16 residues long. Germline-derived CDR1 and CDR2 are LGHNA and YSLEER. As DNA, the CDR3 is TGCGCCAGCAGCCAAGAGTCAAGCGGGACCACAGATACGCAGTATTTT. It translates to CASSQESSGTTDTQYF.

This clonotype was counted at least ten times. V and J are TRBV4-3 and TRBJ2-5, with D maybe TRBD2 (5 bases). The CDR3 extends over 16 amino acids. V gave up 0 bases and J gave up 4 bases, with 15 bases separating them. Germline V gives CDR1 LGHNA, CDR2 YSLEER. The CDR3 DNA reads TGCGCCAGCAGCCAAGATCGGGGTCGCGGCGGAGAGACCCAGTACTTC. Its protein is CASSQDRGRGGETQYF.

The rearrangement uses TRBV6-2 or TRBV6-3 and TRBJ2-5; 10 bases are shared with TRBD2. The ends lost 0 bases at V and 1 base at J; junction bases unmatched: 5. This CDR3 has 17 residues. Germline V lookup: CDR1 MNHEY, CDR2 SVGEGT. CDR3 in DNA: TGTGCCAGCAGTTACTCGATTGTAGCGGGGGGCCAAGAGACCCAGTACTTC. Protein product: CASSYSIVAGGQETQYF.

The chain recombines TRBV29-1 with TRBJ2-3; D perhaps matches TRBD1 (5 bases). The germline V gene encodes CDR1 SQVTM and CDR2 ANQGSEA. The germline V and J ends were trimmed by 6 bases and 5 bases, with 12 bases remaining between them. The CDR3 consists of 12 residues. CDR3 protein: CSVVGHLDTQYF. For the CDR3, the DNA is TGCAGCGTCGTAGGACATCTAGATACGCAGTATTTT.

CDR3 region: CATTGANQPQHF. The CDR3 DNA reads TGTGCCACGACAGGGGCAAATCAGCCCCAGCATTTT. V gene TRBV6-6 combines with J gene TRBJ1-5; 8 bases fit TRBD1. CDR1 MNHNY and CDR2 SVGAGI come from the germline V gene (reference sequence). CDR3 length equals 12 residues. V was clipped by 10 bases and J by 4 bases; unmatched bases: 3.

The table lists this clonotype with a count of one. V and J are TRBV15 and TRBJ1-3; D not certain. Trimming took 4 bases from V and 0 from J, leaving 13 bases between them. The CDR3 runs to 16 residues. CDR1 is LNHNV and CDR2 is YYDKDF in the germline V gene (reference sequence). CDR3 amino acids: CATSTGGLSSGNTIYF. CDR3 DNA: TGTGCCACCAGCACGGGAGGACTTAGCTCTGGAAACACCATATATTTT.

This clonotype appeared a few times. The J gene is TRBJ2-7, the V gene TRBV6-2 or TRBV6-3, with TRBD1 as a possible D gene (6 bases). Deletions cut 7 bases from V and 2 bases from J, with 12 bases between. The germline V gene encodes CDR1 MNHEY and CDR2 SVGEGT. This CDR3 is built from 13 residues. The CDR3: CASTGHLPYEQYF. CDR3 bases: TGTGCCAGCACGGGACATTTACCCTACGAGCAGTACTTC.

The V and J genes are TRBV20-1 and TRBJ2-7, with 14 bases fitting TRBD2. The DNA matches TRBJ2-5 better at its end, which makes the J call doubtful. Germline values: CDR1 DFQATT, CDR2 SNEGSKA (reference sequence). This CDR3 region has 15 residues. The DNA of the CDR3 is TGCAGTGCTTCGGGACTAGCGGGGGATACGGAGACCCAGTACTTC. Translated: CSASGLAGDTETQYF.